The 15 T cell receptor beta chains in this list originate from one sample, sequenced in a study of blood T cell repertoires in COVID-19. Profiling relied on immunoSEQ multiplex PCR, and the TCRdb table lists in-frame clones only, not all of them. The table records about 94,000 clones, about 80% of them present only once. Sequencing used peripheral blood. The receptors come from a man in his fifties or sixties with acute or convalescent COVID-19.

The chain is built from TRBV9 and TRBJ1-2; 7 positions agree with TRBD1. The ends lost 4 bases at V and 6 bases at J; junction bases unmatched: 9. The CDR3 spans 14 residues. The germline V gene has CDR1 SGDLS and CDR2 YYNGEE. The CDR3 sequence is CASSLGGQSNGYTF. DNA for the CDR3: TGTGCCAGCAGCCTAGGGGGACAGTCTAATGGCTACACCTTC.

The V gene is TRBV24-1, the J gene TRBJ2-3, with a weak D call TRBD1 (6 bases). The CDR3 runs 15 residues. V was clipped by 7 bases and J by 4 bases, with 17 bases between them. Germline-derived CDR1 and CDR2 are KGHDR and SFDVKD. The CDR3 here is CATSGWDMAADTQYF. The CDR3 nucleotides read TGTGCCACCAGCGGGTGGGACATGGCTGCAGATACGCAGTATTTT.

J is TRBJ1-2 and V is TRBV27; a possible D gene is TRBD1 (5 bases). V shed 3 bases and J shed 7 bases, with 15 bases lying between them. Germline CDR1 and CDR2: MNHEY and SMNVEV (reference sequence). This CDR3 contains 14 residues. DNA for the CDR3: TGTGCCAGCAGTTTCCAGGGTGAGGTTCGTGGCTACACCTTC. Protein product: CASSFQGEVRGYTF.

This clone was seen just once. This chain links TRBV18 with TRBJ1-1; D remains unclear. Per the germline V gene, CDR1 is KGHSH and CDR2 is LQKENI. V dropped 3 bases and J dropped 12 bases, with 14 bases sitting between them. The length of the CDR3 is 12 residues. The CDR3 DNA reads as TGTGCCAGCTCACCCGGAGAGGGCCCCCCTTTCTTT. This gives the protein CASSPGEGPPFF. Full variable domain (outside the CDR3, taken from reference TRBV18 and TRBJ1-1): NAGVMQNPRHLVRRRGQEARLRCSPMKGHSHVYWYRQLPEEGLKFMVYLQKENIIDESGMPKERFSAEFPKEGPSILRIQQVVRGDSAAYFCASSPGEGPPFFGQGTRLTVV.

The chain has TRBV27 and TRBJ2-2; 8 positions agree with TRBD1. The V segment lost 4 bases and the J segment 4 bases; nucleotides outside the gene matches: 5. Germline V gene sequence: CDR1 MNHEY, CDR2 SMNVEV (reference sequence). The CDR3 contains 15 residues. CDR3 nucleotides: TGTGCCAGCAGTTCGATCGGACAGGGCACCGGGGAGCTGTTTTTT. It translates to CASSSIGQGTGELFF.

Here the CDR3 reads CASSFRGGEAFF. CDR3 sequence (DNA): TGTGCCAGCAGCTTCCGGGGGGGTGAAGCTTTCTTT. The gene calls are TRBV13 and TRBJ1-1; possibly TRBD1 for D (5 bases). Germline loops: CDR1 PRHDT, CDR2 FYEKMQ (reference sequence). This CDR3 is built from 12 residues. V was shortened by 3 bases and J by 7 bases, with 9 bases between the two germline ends.

CDR3 DNA sequence: TGTGCCTGGTCCCGGAGGGGCAGTTTTGTTGAGACCCAGTACTTC. Translated: CAWSRRGSFVETQYF. The chain recombines TRBV30 with TRBJ2-5; tentative D call: TRBD2 (6 bases). Trimming took 5 bases from V and 5 from J, leaving 21 bases between them. The CDR3 totals 15 residues. Germline V gene sequence: CDR1 GTSNPN, CDR2 SVGIG (reference sequence).

This chain joins TRBV19 and TRBJ1-5, with 7 positions matching TRBD1. The CDR3 loop spans 16 amino acids. Germline trimming cut 6 bases from V and 5 bases from J; bases unmatched to any gene: 13. Germline CDR1 LNHDA, CDR2 SQIVND (reference sequence). In DNA form, the CDR3 reads TGTGCCAGTAGAAATACCCAGGGGGGACACTATCAGCCCCAGCATTTT. It is translated as CASRNTQGGHYQPQHF.

The genes are TRBV3-1 (or the pseudogene TRBV3-2) and TRBJ1-1; TRBD1 might be the D (6 bases). The CDR3 has 15 residues. Looked up from germline, CDR1 is LGHDT and CDR2 is YNNKEL (reference sequence). The V end lost 4 bases, the J end lost 5 bases, and 17 bases lay between the germline ends. The CDR3 DNA follows: TGTGCCAGCAGCCCTCGTCGGAGGGGGGGAACTGAAGCTTTCTTT. Translation: CASSPRRRGGTEAFF.

This sequence joins TRBV13 and TRBJ1-2; TRBD1 is a possible D gene (5 bases). The CDR3 is made up of 14 amino acids. Germline CDR1 and CDR2: PRHDT and FYEKMQ (reference sequence). Trimming took off 1 base at V and 6 bases at J, with 12 bases between the two ends. DNA of the CDR3: TGTGCCAGCAGCTTAGTAGGGGTTATGGATGGCTACACCTTC. As protein: CASSLVGVMDGYTF. The full variable domain, completed using reference TRBV13 and TRBJ1-2, is AAGVIQSPRHLIKEKRETATLKCYPIPRHDTVYWYQQGPGQDPQFLISFYEKMQSDKGSIPDRFSAQQFSDYHSELNMSSLELGDSALYFCASSLVGVMDGYTFGSGTRLTVV.

This chain joins TRBV5-1 and TRBJ1-2; 10 bases are a match to TRBD1. CDR3 length: 16 residues. The germline CDR1 and CDR2 sequences are SGHRS and YFSETQ. V gave up 4 bases and J gave up 3 bases; unmatched junction bases: 9. The CDR3 DNA is TGCGCCAGCAGCCAAGGGACAGGGGTTTACGACTATGGCTACACCTTC. It specifies CASSQGTGVYDYGYTF.

V is TRBV19 and J is TRBJ2-5; 7 positions match TRBD2. Trimming took 5 bases from V and 5 from J; bases not matched to a gene: 5. The CDR3 has 13 residues. In germline, CDR1 is LNHDA, CDR2 SQIVND (reference sequence). The CDR3, as DNA: TGTGCCAGTAGTCGGACTAGTCGGGAGACCCAGTACTTC. Translating gives CASSRTSRETQYF.

The V and J genes are TRBV5-5 and TRBJ1-5; no reliable D call. Trimming left V 1 base short and J 4 bases short, with 6 bases between. The germline CDR1 and CDR2 sequences are SGHKS and YYEKEE (reference sequence). The CDR3 length is 13 residues. DNA for the CDR3: TGTGCCAGCAGCTTGTCCCCGAATCAGCCCCAGCATTTT. It translates to CASSLSPNQPQHF.

The chain is built from TRBV30 and TRBJ1-2; no reliable D call. V was trimmed by 0 bases and J by 8 bases, leaving 10 bases between them. The CDR3 runs 12 residues. CDR1 GTSNPN and CDR2 SVGIG come from the germline V gene (reference sequence). DNA for the CDR3: TGTGCCTGGAGTGTATCGGGGAACGGCTACACCTTC. Translation: CAWSVSGNGYTF.

The rearrangement joins TRBV27 to TRBJ2-1, with D possibly TRBD2 on 5 matching bases. The CDR3 length is 13 residues. V lost 5 bases to trimming and J lost 7 bases, with 12 bases between them. From germline, CDR1 is MNHEY and CDR2 SMNVEV (reference sequence). CDR3 sequence (DNA): TGTGCCAGCAGTGAGGGATTAGGGAATGAGCAGTTCTTC. Amino acids: CASSEGLGNEQFF.